Detailed here is one T cell receptor (beta chain). The V end lost 0 bases, the J end lost 3 bases, and 16 bases lay between the germline ends. This CDR3 has 16 residues. The germline CDR1 and CDR2 sequences are SGDLS and YYNGEE. The entry originates in a study of blood T cell repertoires in COVID-19. Overall study context: Some COVID-19 samples were acute and others convalescent; all came from the United States, Italy and Spain. Nucleic acid was either cDNA or gDNA, and it came from T cells, B-cell-depleted T cells, or PBMCs.

Seattle cases were enrolled at active infection and followed longitudinally. Some clones are missing from TCRdb's copy, which holds only in-frame ones; the method was immunoSEQ multiplex PCR. Of 250,000 or so clones listed, 88% were seen once; the top ten hold roughly 6.7%. V usage is TRBV9 and J usage is TRBJ2-7; possibly TRBD1 for D (5 bases). The clonotype was recovered from a woman aged 25 to 39 with COVID-19, enrolled during active disease. Sequencing used peripheral blood. This CDR3 reads CASSVESVGLGYEQYF. The DNA of the CDR3 is TGTGCCAGCAGCGTAGAGTCGGTGGGGCTGGGCTACGAGCAGTACTTC.